The next 8 T cell receptor beta chains were all read from a single sample in a study of blood T cell repertoires in COVID-19. Only in-frame clones appear in the TCRdb table, and some are missing; sequencing was by immunoSEQ multiplex PCR. The sample records approximately 250,000 clones, 80% to 90% being singletons. The sequencing input was peripheral blood. These receptors were obtained from a man aged 25-40 years who had recovered from COVID-19.

V gene TRBV27 combines with J gene TRBJ2-1; TRBD2 might be the D (5 bases). The CDR3 runs to 13 residues. The V end was cut by 5 bases, the J end by 12 bases, with 17 bases between. Germline values: CDR1 MNHEY, CDR2 SMNVEV (reference sequence). CDR3 DNA: TGTGCCAGCAGTCTACCCACGGCCGGGGTGCAGTTCTTC. Its protein product is CASSLPTAGVQFF.

The chain links TRBV10-1 to TRBJ2-3; 8 bases map to TRBD1. The V and J ends lost 6 bases and 4 bases, in that order; junction bases with no gene match: 6. Germline V CDR1 and CDR2: WNHNN, SYGVQD (reference sequence). The CDR3 consists of 14 residues. CDR3 sequence: CASSQDRAADTQYF. CDR3 in DNA: TGCGCCAGCAGCCAGGACAGGGCGGCAGATACGCAGTATTTT.

The chain is built from TRBV12-3 or TRBV12-4 and TRBJ2-7, with D perhaps TRBD2 (5 bases). Trimming cost V 1 base and J 7 bases, with 5 bases left between them. The CDR3 totals 11 residues. As DNA, the CDR3 is TGTGCCAGCAGTTTAGGAGGGGAGCAGTACTTC. Translation: CASSLGGEQYF.

The J gene is TRBJ1-2, the V gene TRBV7-9, with D perhaps matching TRBD1 (5 bases). Germline-derived CDR1 and CDR2 are SEHNR and FQNEAQ (reference sequence). This CDR3 is built from 14 residues. V was clipped by 6 bases and J by 5 bases, with 16 bases between them. The CDR3 is CASRGRGVNYGYTF. CDR3 sequence (DNA): TGTGCCAGCAGAGGTAGGGGCGTCAATTATGGCTACACCTTC.

V and J are TRBV5-1 and TRBJ2-3; D is perhaps TRBD2 (6 bases). Trimming pared 3 bases from V and 5 bases from J, leaving 13 bases between. The CDR3 spans 14 residues. Germline CDR1 and CDR2: SGHRS and YFSETQ. CDR3 sequence: CASSSRLDGDTQYF. In DNA, the CDR3 is TGCGCCAGCAGCTCCAGACTAGACGGAGATACGCAGTATTTT.

The CDR3 protein is CASSELAGGTNNEQFF. The CDR3, as DNA: TGTGCCAGCAGCGAACTAGCGGGGGGAACCAACAATGAGCAGTTCTTC. V gene TRBV11-2 combines with J gene TRBJ2-1; 12 bases are a match to TRBD2. Unmatched junction bases numbered 7, after V lost 5 bases and J lost 5 bases. The CDR3 totals 16 residues. Germline loops: CDR1 SGHAT, CDR2 FQNNGV. Combining the CDR3 with reference TRBV11-2 and TRBJ2-1 gives the whole variable domain EAGVAQSPRYKIIEKRQSVAFWCNPISGHATLYWYQQILGQGPKLLIQFQNNGVVDDSQLPKDRFSAERLKGVDSTLKIQPAKLEDSAVYLCASSELAGGTNNEQFFGPGTRLTVL.

The rearrangement uses TRBV11-3 and TRBJ1-1, with 9 bases lining up with TRBD1. V was clipped by 4 bases and J by 1 base; unmatched bases: 4. The CDR3 is 15 amino acids. Per germline, CDR1 SGHNT and CDR2 YENEEA. The DNA of the CDR3 is TGTGCCAGCAGCTGGAGGGGACAGGGGAACACTGAAGCTTTCTTT. The encoded protein is CASSWRGQGNTEAFF.

This chain joins TRBV11-2 and TRBJ2-2; TRBD1 matches 10 bases. CDR1 and CDR2 (germline): SGHAT, FQNNGV. Losses at the gene ends were 5 bases for V and 2 bases for J; bases not matched to a gene: 5. CDR3 length equals 16 residues. The CDR3 loop reads CASSLRDRGNTGELFF. The CDR3 DNA is TGTGCCAGCAGCCTTCGGGACAGGGGTAACACCGGGGAGCTGTTTTTT.